This section outlines one TCR beta chain sequence together with its context. Its antigen remains unidentified. Mismatch repair deficiency was confirmed in all patients, by PCR or immunohistochemistry. Method: immunoSEQ multiplex PCR; TCRdb's copy keeps in-frame clones and lacks some. The sample shows some 27,000 clones, 65% to 85% of them seen only once. This entry comes from a study of PD-1 blockade in mismatch repair-deficient tumors. On the study more broadly: Patients had around 11 mismatch repair-deficient cancer types and were previously treated and progressing.

Regarding the study as a whole: Rapid post-treatment expansion, then contraction, generally preceding radiologic response, marked tumor-resident clones.

V lost 1 base and J 4 bases, leaving 13 bases between the germline ends. The CDR3 totals 15 residues. Germline V gives CDR1 SGHDN, CDR2 FVKESK. The rearrangement links TRBV14 to TRBJ2-5; no clear D. The sequence came from an adult with mismatch repair-deficient cancer. The sequencing used PBMCs, collected before pembrolizumab treatment. In DNA, the CDR3 is TGTGCCAGCAGCCAAGTGATGGGTCGGGTAGAGACCCAGTACTTC. Protein product: CASSQVMGRVETQYF.